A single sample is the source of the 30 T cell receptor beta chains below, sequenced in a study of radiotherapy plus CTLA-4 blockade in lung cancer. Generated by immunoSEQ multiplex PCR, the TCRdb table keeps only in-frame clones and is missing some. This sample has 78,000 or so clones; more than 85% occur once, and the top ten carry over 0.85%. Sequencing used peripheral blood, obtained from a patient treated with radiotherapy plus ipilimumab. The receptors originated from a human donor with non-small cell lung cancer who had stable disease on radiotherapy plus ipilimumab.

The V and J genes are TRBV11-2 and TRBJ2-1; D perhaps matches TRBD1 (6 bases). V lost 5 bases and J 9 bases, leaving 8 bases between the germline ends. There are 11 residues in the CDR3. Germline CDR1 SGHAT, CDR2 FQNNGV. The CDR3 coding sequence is TGTGCCAGCAGCCCAGGGGCTGAGCAGTTCTTC. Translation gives CASSPGAEQFF.

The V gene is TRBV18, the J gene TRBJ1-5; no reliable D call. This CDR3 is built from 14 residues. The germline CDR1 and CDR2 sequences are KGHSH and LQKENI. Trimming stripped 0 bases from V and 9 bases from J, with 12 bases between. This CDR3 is CASSPPLGQGPQHF. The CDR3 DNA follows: TGTGCCAGCTCACCACCGCTGGGTCAAGGGCCCCAGCATTTT.

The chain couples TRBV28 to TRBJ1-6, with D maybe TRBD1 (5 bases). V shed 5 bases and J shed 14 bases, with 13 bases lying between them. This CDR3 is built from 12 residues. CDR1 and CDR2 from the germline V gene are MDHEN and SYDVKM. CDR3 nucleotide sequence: TGTGCCAGCAGTCTGGGACCGGCCACCCTCCACTTT. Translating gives CASSLGPATLHF.

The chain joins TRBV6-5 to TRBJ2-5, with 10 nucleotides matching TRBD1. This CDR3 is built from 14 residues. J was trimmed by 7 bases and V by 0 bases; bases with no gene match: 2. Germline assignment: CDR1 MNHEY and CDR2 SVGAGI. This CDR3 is CASSYSRTGGTQYF. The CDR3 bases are TGTGCCAGCAGTTACTCAAGGACAGGGGGGACCCAGTACTTC.

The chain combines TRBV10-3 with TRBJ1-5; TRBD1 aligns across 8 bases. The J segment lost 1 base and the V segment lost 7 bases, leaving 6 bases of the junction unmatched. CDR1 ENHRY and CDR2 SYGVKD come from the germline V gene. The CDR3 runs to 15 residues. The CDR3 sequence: CAIKAGGPSNQPQHF. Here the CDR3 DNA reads TGTGCCATCAAAGCAGGGGGCCCCAGCAATCAGCCCCAGCATTTT.

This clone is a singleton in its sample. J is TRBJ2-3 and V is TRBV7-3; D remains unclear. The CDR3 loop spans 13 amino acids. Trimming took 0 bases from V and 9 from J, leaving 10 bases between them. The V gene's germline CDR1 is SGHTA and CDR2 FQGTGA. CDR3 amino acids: CASSLTTIDTQYF. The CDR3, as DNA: TGTGCCAGCAGCTTAACTACGATAGACACGCAGTATTTT.

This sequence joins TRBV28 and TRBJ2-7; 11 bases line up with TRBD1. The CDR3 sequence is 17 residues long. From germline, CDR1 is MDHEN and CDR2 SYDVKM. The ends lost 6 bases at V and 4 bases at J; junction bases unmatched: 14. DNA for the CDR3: TGTGCCAGCAGCTCCCCACAAACGGACAGGGGGCGATACGAGCAGTACTTC. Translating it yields CASSSPQTDRGRYEQYF.

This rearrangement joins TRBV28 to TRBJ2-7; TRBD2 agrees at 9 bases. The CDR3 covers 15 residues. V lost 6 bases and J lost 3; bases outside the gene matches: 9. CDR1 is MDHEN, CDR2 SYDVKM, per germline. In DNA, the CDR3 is TGTGCCAGCAGGAATGGACTAGCGAGGAACTACGAGCAGTACTTC. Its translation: CASRNGLARNYEQYF.

CDR3 sequence: CASSHGTDNEKLFF. The DNA for the CDR3 is TGTGCCAGCAGTCACGGGACAGATAATGAAAAACTGTTTTTT. V gene TRBV6-5 combines with J gene TRBJ1-4, with TRBD1 matching over 7 bases. Germline V gene data show CDR1 as MNHEY and CDR2 as SVGAGI. The junction had 4 bases not matched to a gene; V was cut back by 5 bases and J by 4 bases. The CDR3 is 14 residues long.

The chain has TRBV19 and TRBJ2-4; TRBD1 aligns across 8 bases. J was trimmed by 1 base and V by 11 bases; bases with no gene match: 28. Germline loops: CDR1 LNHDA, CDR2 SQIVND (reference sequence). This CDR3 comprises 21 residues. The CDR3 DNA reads TGTGCCGGAACATATTGGTGGGGCTACAGGGGGAAAGGTTGGGCCAAAAACATTCAGTACTTC. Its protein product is CAGTYWWGYRGKGWAKNIQYF.

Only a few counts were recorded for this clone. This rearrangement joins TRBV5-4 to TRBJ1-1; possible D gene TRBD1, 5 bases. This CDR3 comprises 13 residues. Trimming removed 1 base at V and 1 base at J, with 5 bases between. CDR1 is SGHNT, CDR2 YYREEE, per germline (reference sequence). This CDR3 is CASSLTGNTEAFF. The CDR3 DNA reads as TGTGCCAGCAGCTTGACAGGGAACACTGAAGCTTTCTTT.

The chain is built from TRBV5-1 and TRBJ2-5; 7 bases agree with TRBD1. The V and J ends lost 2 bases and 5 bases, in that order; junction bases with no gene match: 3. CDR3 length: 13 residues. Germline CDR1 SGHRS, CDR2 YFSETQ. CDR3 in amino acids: CASSLGQAETQYF. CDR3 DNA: TGCGCCAGCAGCTTAGGACAGGCGGAGACCCAGTACTTC.

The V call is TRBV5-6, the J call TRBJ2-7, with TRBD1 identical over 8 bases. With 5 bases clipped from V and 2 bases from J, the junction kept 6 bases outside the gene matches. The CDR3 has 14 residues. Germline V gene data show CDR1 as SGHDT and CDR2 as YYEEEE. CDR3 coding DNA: TGTGCCAGCAGAAGCAGGGGGCGCACCTACGAGCAGTACTTC. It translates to CASRSRGRTYEQYF. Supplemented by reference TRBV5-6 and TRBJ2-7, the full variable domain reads DAGVTQSPTHLIKTRGQQVTLRCSPKSGHDTVSWYQQALGQGPQFIFQYYEEEERQRGNFPDRFSGHQFPNYSSELNVNALLLGDSALYLCASRSRGRTYEQYFGPGTRLTVT.

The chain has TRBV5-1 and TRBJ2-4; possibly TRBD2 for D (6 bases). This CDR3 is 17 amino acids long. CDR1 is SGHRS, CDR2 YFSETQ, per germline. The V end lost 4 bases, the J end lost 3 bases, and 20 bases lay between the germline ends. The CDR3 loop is CASSGGLAAHVKNIQYF. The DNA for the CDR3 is TGCGCCAGCAGCGGCGGTTTAGCGGCCCACGTCAAAAACATTCAGTACTTC.

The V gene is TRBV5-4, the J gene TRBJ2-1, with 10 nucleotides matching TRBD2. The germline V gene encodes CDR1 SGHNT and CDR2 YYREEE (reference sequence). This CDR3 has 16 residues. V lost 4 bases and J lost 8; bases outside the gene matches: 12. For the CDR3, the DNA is TGTGCCAGCAGCCCGGGAGGGGCTAGCGGGAGCGATGAGCAGTTCTTC. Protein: CASSPGGASGSDEQFF.

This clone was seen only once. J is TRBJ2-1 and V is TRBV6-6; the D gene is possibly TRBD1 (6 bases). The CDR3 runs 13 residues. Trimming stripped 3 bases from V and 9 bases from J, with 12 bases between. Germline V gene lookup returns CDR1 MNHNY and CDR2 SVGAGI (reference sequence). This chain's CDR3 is CASSYIQGFEQFF. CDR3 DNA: TGTGCCAGCAGTTATATACAGGGTTTTGAGCAGTTCTTC.

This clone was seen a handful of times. The chain's CDR3 is CASSLGASWTEAFF. The CDR3 nucleotides read TGTGCCAGCAGCTTGGGGGCCAGTTGGACTGAAGCTTTCTTT. This rearrangement joins TRBV5-4 to TRBJ1-1; D not resolved. V shed 0 bases and J shed 5 bases, with 11 bases lying between them. Germline lookup yields CDR1 SGHNT and CDR2 YYREEE (reference sequence). The CDR3 covers 14 residues.

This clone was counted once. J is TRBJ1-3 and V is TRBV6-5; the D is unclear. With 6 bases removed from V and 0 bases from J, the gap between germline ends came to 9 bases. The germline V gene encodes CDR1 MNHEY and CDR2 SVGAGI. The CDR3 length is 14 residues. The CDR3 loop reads CASRPRNSGNTIYF. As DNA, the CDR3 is TGTGCCAGCAGGCCGCGAAACTCTGGAAACACCATATATTTT.

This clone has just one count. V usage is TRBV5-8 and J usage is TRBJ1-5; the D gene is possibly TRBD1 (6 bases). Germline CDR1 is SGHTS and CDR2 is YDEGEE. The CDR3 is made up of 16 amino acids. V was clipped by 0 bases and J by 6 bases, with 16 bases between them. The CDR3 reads CASSLVRGALSQPQHF. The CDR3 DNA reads TGTGCCAGCAGCTTGGTTCGGGGGGCATTGAGTCAGCCCCAGCATTTT.

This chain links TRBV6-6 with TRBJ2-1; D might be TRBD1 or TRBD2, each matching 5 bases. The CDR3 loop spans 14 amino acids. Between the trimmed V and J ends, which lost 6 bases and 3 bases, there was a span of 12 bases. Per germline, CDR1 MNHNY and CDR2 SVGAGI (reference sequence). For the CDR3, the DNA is TGTGCCAGCAGGGTCGGGACCAGCTACAATGAGCAGTTCTTC. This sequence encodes CASRVGTSYNEQFF.

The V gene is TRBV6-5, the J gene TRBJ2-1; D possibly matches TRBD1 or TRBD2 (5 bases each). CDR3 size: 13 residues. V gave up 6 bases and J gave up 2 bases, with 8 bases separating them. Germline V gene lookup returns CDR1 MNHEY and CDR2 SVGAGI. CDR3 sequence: CASSLGAYNEQFF. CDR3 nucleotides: TGTGCCAGCAGCCTGGGGGCCTACAATGAGCAGTTCTTC.

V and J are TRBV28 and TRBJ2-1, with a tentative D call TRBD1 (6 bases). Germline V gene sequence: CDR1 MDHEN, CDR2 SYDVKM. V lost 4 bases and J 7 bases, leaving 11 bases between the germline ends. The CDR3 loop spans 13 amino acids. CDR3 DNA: TGTGCCAGCAGTTGGCAGGGGCGGAATGAGCAGTTCTTC. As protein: CASSWQGRNEQFF.

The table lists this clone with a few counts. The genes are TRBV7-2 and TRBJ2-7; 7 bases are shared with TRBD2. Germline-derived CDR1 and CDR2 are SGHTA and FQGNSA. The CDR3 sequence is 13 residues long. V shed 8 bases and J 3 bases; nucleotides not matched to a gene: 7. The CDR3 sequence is CASSYGGSYEQYF. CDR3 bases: TGTGCCAGCTCTTACGGGGGGAGCTACGAGCAGTACTTC.

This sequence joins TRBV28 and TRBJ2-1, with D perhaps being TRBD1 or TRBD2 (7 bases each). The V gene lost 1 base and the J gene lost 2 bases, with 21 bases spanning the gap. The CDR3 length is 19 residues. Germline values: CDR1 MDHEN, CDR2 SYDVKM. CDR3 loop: CASSLSGTAGSGPYNEQFF. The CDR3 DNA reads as TGTGCCAGCAGTTTATCCGGGACAGCGGGAAGTGGCCCCTACAATGAGCAGTTCTTC.

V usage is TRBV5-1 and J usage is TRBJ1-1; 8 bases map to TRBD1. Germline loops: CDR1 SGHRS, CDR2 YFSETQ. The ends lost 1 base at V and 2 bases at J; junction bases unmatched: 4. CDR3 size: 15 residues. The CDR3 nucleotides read TGCGCCAGCAGCTTGCTGACAGGGGACAACACTGAAGCTTTCTTT. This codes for CASSLLTGDNTEAFF.

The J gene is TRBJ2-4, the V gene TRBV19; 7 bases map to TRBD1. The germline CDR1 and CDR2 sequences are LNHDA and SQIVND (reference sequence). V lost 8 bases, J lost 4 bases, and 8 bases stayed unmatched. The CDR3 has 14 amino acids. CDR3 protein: CASGTDRIKNIQYF. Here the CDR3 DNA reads TGTGCCAGTGGGACAGATCGGATAAAAAACATTCAGTACTTC.

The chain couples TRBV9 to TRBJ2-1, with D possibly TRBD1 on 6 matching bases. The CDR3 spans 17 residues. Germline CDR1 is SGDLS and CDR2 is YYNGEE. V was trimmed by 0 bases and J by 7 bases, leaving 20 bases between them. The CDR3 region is CASSVEGWQGLGNEQFF. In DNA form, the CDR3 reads TGTGCCAGCAGCGTAGAGGGTTGGCAGGGGTTGGGGAATGAGCAGTTCTTC.

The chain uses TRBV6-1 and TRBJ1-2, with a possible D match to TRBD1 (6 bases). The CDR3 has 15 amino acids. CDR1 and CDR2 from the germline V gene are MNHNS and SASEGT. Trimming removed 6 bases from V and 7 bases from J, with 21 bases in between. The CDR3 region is CASRQGAGEASGYTF. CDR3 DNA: TGTGCCAGCAGGCAAGGGGCAGGGGAAGCCTCTGGCTACACCTTC.

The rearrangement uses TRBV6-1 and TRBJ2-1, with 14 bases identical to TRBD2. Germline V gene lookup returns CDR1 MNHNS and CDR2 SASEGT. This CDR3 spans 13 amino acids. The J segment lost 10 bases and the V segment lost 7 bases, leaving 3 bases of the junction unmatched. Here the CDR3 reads CASTTSGGGEQFF. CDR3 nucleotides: TGTGCCAGCACGACTAGCGGGGGGGGAGAGCAGTTCTTC.

CDR3 sequence (DNA): TGCGCCAGCAGCTTGGCAGGGCTAGCGGAGGGAGGCGAGCAGTACTTC. As protein: CASSLAGLAEGGEQYF. The chain couples TRBV5-1 to TRBJ2-7, with 7 bases that match TRBD2. Germline lookup yields CDR1 SGHRS and CDR2 YFSETQ. This CDR3 spans 16 amino acids. V gave up 0 bases and J gave up 6 bases; unmatched junction bases: 12. The variable domain in full, completed from reference TRBV5-1 and TRBJ2-7, reads KAGVTQTPRYLIKTRGQQVTLSCSPISGHRSVSWYQQTPGQGLQFLFEYFSETQRNKGNFPGRFSGRQFSNSRSEMNVSTLELGDSALYLCASSLAGLAEGGEQYFGPGTRLTVT.